This T cell receptor beta chain came from a study of blood T cell repertoires in COVID-19. Study-level information: Material from acute and convalescent COVID-19 was sourced from the United States, Italy and Spain. The cDNA or gDNA used as material had been derived from T cells, B-cell-depleted T cells, or PBMCs.

In the authors' methods: The assay estimated nucleated cells by amplifying reference gene primers. Method: immunoSEQ multiplex PCR; TCRdb's copy keeps in-frame clones and lacks some. That table supplies the V and J calls and clone size; D and trimming were determined from the DNA. The table has roughly 150,000 clones, 70% to 90% seen once; the top ten hold approximately 2.3%. Germline V CDR1 and CDR2: SGHDN, FVKESK. This CDR3 is built from 13 residues. V was pared by 2 bases and J by 6 bases, with 8 bases between. The chain couples TRBV14 to TRBJ1-5, with a tentative D call TRBD1 (6 bases). The sequence came from a woman aged 70-85 years with acute or convalescent COVID-19. Sequencing used peripheral blood. CDR3 residues: CASSQRGGQPQHF. The CDR3 DNA sequence: TGTGCCAGCAGCCAAAGGGGGGGTCAGCCCCAGCATTTT. Full variable domain (remainder filled in from reference TRBV14 and TRBJ1-5): EAGVTQFPSHSVIEKGQTVTLRCDPISGHDNLYWYRRVMGKEIKFLLHFVKESKQDESGMPNNRFLAERTGGTYSTLKVQPAELEDSGVYFCASSQRGGQPQHFGDGTRLSIL.